This entry lists 14 T cell receptor beta chains sequenced from one sample in a study of T cell responses to AZD1222 COVID-19 vaccine. TCRdb's copy holds only in-frame clones and misses some; the assay was immunoSEQ multiplex PCR. This sample carries about 150,000 clones, more than 75% of them seen once, and the ten largest clones take 4% to 6%. The sample in question was peripheral blood, obtained on day 0 of AZD1222 vaccination. Every receptor here comes from an adult in good health.

The chain recombines TRBV4-2 with TRBJ2-5; TRBD2 matches at 8 bases. With V trimmed by 10 bases and J by 0 bases, 22 bases remained unmatched. CDR1 LGHNA and CDR2 YNFKEQ come from the germline V gene. The CDR3 length is 19 residues. CDR3 DNA sequence: TGTGCCACCTCCCCCCTGCGGGGGGCAGGACCGCCGTACCAAGAGACCCAGTACTTC. It encodes CATSPLRGAGPPYQETQYF.

The chain employs TRBV15 and TRBJ2-1, with TRBD2 matching over 7 bases. Losses at the gene ends were 5 bases for V and 3 bases for J; bases not matched to a gene: 4. This CDR3 has 14 residues. CDR1 LNHNV and CDR2 YYDKDF come from the germline V gene (reference sequence). The CDR3 DNA is TGTGCCACCAGCCAACGGGAGGTCTACAATGAGCAGTTCTTC. Translating it yields CATSQREVYNEQFF.

The V gene is TRBV7-2, the J gene TRBJ1-1, with D unclear. V gave up 1 base and J gave up 1 base, with 7 bases separating them. CDR1 is SGHTA, CDR2 FQGNSA, per germline. CDR3 size: 14 residues. CDR3 residues: CASSLVPENTEAFF. The CDR3 DNA reads as TGTGCCAGCAGCTTAGTGCCGGAGAACACTGAAGCTTTCTTT.

The rearrangement joins TRBV18 to TRBJ2-3, with 7 positions matching TRBD1. Losses at the gene ends were 5 bases for V and 5 bases for J; bases not matched to a gene: 4. Germline-derived CDR1 and CDR2 are KGHSH and LQKENI. CDR3 length: 13 residues. In nucleotides, the CDR3 is TGTGCCAGCTCAATGAGGGGGCAAGATACGCAGTATTTT. Translation: CASSMRGQDTQYF.

This sequence joins TRBV2 and TRBJ1-5, with D maybe TRBD1 (5 bases). The germline CDR1 and CDR2 sequences are SNHLY and FYNNEI. This CDR3 contains 14 residues. With 0 bases removed from V and 6 bases from J, the gap between germline ends came to 9 bases. CDR3 amino acids: CASSEARRGQPQHF. CDR3 sequence (DNA): TGTGCCAGCAGTGAAGCGCGGAGGGGTCAGCCCCAGCATTTT.

The chain joins TRBV19 to TRBJ2-3; TRBD2 is a possible D gene (6 bases). The CDR3 is 16 amino acids. With 7 bases removed from V and 0 bases from J, the gap between germline ends came to 17 bases. CDR1 LNHDA and CDR2 SQIVND come from the germline V gene (reference sequence). This CDR3 reads CASKLSSDYSTDTQYF. CDR3 nucleotide sequence: TGTGCCAGTAAGCTTTCTAGCGATTATAGCACAGATACGCAGTATTTT.

This clone was observed once. The chain couples TRBV4-1 to TRBJ2-3, with TRBD2 matching over 10 bases. The CDR3 is 19 amino acids. Germline V gene lookup returns CDR1 MGHRA and CDR2 YSYEKL. The junction had 15 bases not matched to a gene; V was cut back by 4 bases and J by 2 bases. This chain's CDR3 is CASSLPPRASGSVTDTQYF. CDR3 sequence (DNA): TGCGCCAGCAGCCTCCCGCCCAGAGCTAGCGGGAGTGTCACAGATACGCAGTATTTT.

The rearrangement links TRBV19 to TRBJ2-4, with a possible D match to TRBD1 (6 bases). CDR3 size: 17 residues. Germline values: CDR1 LNHDA, CDR2 SQIVND (reference sequence). V was clipped by 0 bases and J by 12 bases, with 24 bases between them. CDR3: CASSIDRGGGVGENQYF. DNA of the CDR3: TGTGCCAGTAGTATAGATCGTGGGGGCGGCGTGGGGGAAAATCAGTACTTC.

The chain joins TRBV7-3 to TRBJ2-1, with D possibly being TRBD1 or TRBD2 (5 bases each). CDR1 is SGHTA, CDR2 FQGTGA, per germline. V gave up 5 bases and J gave up 5 bases, with 13 bases separating them. This CDR3 contains 14 residues. As DNA, the CDR3 is TGTGCCAGCAGCCCCGCCGTGGGGGACAATGAGCAGTTCTTC. Translating gives CASSPAVGDNEQFF.

This sequence joins TRBV3-1 (or the pseudogene TRBV3-2) and TRBJ1-6; TRBD1 might be the D (6 bases). The ends were cut back, 0 bases at V and 7 bases at J, with 13 bases in the middle. The CDR3 spans 16 residues. Germline assignment: CDR1 LGHDT and CDR2 YNNKEL (reference sequence). CDR3 nucleotide sequence: TGTGCCAGCAGCCAAGATGCAGGGGCGTCCAATTCACCCCTCCACTTT. Its protein product is CASSQDAGASNSPLHF.

The chain uses TRBV12-3 or TRBV12-4 and TRBJ1-2, with 9 nucleotides matching TRBD1. CDR3 length: 13 residues. V was clipped by 6 bases and J by 8 bases; unmatched bases: 7. CDR3 loop: CASSGDRAGGYTF. DNA of the CDR3: TGTGCCAGCAGCGGGGACAGGGCGGGGGGCTACACCTTC.

CDR3: CASSFLAGGPRYNEQFF. The CDR3 DNA reads TGTGCCAGCAGTTTCCTAGCGGGAGGGCCAAGGTACAATGAGCAGTTCTTC. The chain links TRBV28 to TRBJ2-1; 12 bases line up with TRBD2. Germline V lookup: CDR1 MDHEN, CDR2 SYDVKM. The CDR3 consists of 17 residues. Trimming took 3 bases from V and 4 from J; bases not matched to a gene: 7.

CDR3 DNA: TGTGCCAGCAGCTTTTTTACTGGGACTAGCGGGAGGGCCGCCTACAATGAGCAGTTCTTC. The encoded protein is CASSFFTGTSGRAAYNEQFF. This rearrangement joins TRBV12-1 to TRBJ2-1; the table's D call TRBD2 went unverified against the DNA. TRBV12-1 is deemed a pseudogene. The CDR3 contains 20 residues.

This chain links TRBV11-2 with TRBJ2-5, with D unresolved. This CDR3 is built from 11 residues. Trimming took off 0 bases at V and 4 bases at J, with 0 bases between the two ends. Germline V gives CDR1 SGHAT, CDR2 FQNNGV. The CDR3 DNA follows: TGTGCCAGCAGCTTAGAAGAGACCCAGTACTTC. Protein sequence: CASSLEETQYF.